The T cell receptor beta chain described here comes from a study of T cell changes during pregnancy in multiple sclerosis. Unmatched junction bases numbered 11, after V lost 3 bases and J lost 2 bases. Germline V gene data show CDR1 as MDHEN and CDR2 as SYDVKM. The CDR3 contains 17 residues. This table comes from immunoSEQ multiplex PCR, and its TCRdb copy is limited to in-frame clones, with some not included. The top ten clones hold around 2.5% of a sample with over 75,000 clones, approximately 92% of them seen once. Sample: peripheral blood, taken in the first trimester of pregnancy. V usage is TRBV28 and J usage is TRBJ2-3, with 7 bases aligning to TRBD2. The TCR originated in a female donor with multiple sclerosis, enrolled in a pregnancy study. The CDR3 is CASSLFSGSSFTDTQYF. The CDR3 nucleotides read TGTGCCAGCAGTTTGTTTAGCGGGTCTTCCTTCACAGATACGCAGTATTTT.